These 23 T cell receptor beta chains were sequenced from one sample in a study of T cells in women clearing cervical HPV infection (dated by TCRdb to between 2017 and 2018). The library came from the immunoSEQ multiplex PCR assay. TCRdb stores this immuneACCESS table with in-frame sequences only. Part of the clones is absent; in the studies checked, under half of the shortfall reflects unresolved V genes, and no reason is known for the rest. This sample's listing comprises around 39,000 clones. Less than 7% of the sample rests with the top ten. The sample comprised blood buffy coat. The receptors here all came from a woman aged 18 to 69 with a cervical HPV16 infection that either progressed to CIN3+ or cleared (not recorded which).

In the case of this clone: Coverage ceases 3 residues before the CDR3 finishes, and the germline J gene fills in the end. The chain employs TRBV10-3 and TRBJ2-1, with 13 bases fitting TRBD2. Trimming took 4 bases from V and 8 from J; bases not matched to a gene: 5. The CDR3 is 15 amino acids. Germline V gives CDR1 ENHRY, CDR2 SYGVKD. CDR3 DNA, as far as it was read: TGTGCCATCAGTGGGGCACTAGCGGGAGGGTATGAG. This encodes CAISGALAGGYE. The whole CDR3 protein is CAISGALAGGYEQFF.

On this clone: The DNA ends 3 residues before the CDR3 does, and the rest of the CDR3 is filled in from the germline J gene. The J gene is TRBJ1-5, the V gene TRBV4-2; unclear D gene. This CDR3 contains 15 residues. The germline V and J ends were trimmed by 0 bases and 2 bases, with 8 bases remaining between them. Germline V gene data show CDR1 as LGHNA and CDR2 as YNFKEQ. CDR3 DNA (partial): TGTGCCAGCAGCCAAGATCAGGTCGGCAATCAGCCC. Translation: CASSQDQVGNQP. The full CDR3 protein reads CASSQDQVGNQPQHF.

CDR3 amino acids: CASSWAYGYTF. CDR3 bases read: TGTGCCAGCAGTTGGGCGTATGGC. The chain links TRBV28 to TRBJ1-2; D unclear. The CDR3 end lies 3 residues beyond the end of the read and is filled in from the germline J gene. V lost 4 bases to trimming and J lost 5 bases, with 5 bases between them. The CDR3 is 11 amino acids. Per the germline V gene, CDR1 is MDHEN and CDR2 is SYDVKM.

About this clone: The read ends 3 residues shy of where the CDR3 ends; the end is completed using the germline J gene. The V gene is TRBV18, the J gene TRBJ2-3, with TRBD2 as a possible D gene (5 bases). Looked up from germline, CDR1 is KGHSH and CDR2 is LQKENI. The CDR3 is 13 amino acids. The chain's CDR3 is CASSPRAGETQYF. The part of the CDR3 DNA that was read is TGTGCCAGCTCACCACGGGCCGGGGAGACG.

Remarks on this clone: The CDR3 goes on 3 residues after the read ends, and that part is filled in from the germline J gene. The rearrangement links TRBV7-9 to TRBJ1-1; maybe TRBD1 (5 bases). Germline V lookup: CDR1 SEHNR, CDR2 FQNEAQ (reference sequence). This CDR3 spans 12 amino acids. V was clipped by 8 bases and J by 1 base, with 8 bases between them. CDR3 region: CASRGANTEAFF. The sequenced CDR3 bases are TGTGCCAGCCGCGGGGCGAACACTGAA.

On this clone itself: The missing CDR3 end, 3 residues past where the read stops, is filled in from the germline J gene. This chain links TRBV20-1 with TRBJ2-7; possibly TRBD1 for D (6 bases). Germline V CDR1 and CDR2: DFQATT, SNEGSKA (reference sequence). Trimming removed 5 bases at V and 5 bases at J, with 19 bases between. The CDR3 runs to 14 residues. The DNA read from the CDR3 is TGCAGTGCTGGCCCCTGGGGGCAAGGCCACGAG. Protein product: CSAGPWGQGHE. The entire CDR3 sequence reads CSAGPWGQGHEQYF.

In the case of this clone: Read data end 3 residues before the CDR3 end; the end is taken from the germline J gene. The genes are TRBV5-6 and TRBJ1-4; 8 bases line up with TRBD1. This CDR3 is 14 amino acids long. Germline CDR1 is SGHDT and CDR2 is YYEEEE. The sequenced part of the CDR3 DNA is TGTGCCAGCAGCCAGGGGGCCAATAATTCACCA. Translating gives CASSQGANNSP. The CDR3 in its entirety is CASSQGANNSPLFF.

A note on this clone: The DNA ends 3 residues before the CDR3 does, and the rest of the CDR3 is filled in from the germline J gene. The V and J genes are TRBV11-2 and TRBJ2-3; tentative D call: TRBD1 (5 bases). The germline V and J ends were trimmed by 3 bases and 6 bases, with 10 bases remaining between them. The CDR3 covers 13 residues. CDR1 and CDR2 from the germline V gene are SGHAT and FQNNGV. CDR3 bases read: TGTGCCAGCAGCTTCGGGCAGGGCGATACG. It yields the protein CASSFGQGDT. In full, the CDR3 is CASSFGQGDTQYF.

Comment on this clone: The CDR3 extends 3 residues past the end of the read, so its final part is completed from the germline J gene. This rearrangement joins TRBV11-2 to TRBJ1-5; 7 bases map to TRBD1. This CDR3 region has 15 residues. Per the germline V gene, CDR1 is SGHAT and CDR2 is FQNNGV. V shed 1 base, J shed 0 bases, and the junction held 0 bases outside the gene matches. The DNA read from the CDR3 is TGTGCCAGCAGCTTAGGGACAGGTAGCAATCAGCCC. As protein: CASSLGTGSNQP. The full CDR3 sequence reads CASSLGTGSNQPQHF.

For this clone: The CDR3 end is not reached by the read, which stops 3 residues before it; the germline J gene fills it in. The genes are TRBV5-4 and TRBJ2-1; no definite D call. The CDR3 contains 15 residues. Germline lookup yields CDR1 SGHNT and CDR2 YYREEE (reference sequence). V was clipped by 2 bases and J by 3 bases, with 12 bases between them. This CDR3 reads CASSFDTAYYNEQFF. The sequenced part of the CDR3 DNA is TGTGCCAGCAGCTTTGACACTGCTTACTACAATGAG. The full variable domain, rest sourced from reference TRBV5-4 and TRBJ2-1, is ETGVTQSPTHLIKTRGQQVTLRCSSQSGHNTVSWYQQALGQGPQFIFQYYREEENGRGNFPPRFSGLQFPNYSSELNVNALELDDSALYLCASSFDTAYYNEQFFGPGTRLTVL.

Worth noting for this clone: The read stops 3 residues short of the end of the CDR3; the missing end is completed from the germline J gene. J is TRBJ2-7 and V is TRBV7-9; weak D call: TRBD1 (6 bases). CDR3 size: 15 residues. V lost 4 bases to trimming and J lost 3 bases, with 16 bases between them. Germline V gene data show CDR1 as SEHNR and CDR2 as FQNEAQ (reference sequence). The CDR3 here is CASSSSIRTDYEQYF. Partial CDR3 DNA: TGTGCCAGCAGCTCCTCGATAAGGACAGACTACGAG.

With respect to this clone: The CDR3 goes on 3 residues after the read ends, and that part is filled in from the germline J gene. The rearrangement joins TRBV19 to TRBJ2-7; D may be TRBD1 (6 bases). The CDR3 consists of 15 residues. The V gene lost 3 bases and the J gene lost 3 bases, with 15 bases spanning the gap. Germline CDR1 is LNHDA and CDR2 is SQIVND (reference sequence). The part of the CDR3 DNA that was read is TGTGCCAGTAGTATTTCCCGGACAGAAGGCTACGAG. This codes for CASSISRTEGYE. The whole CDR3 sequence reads CASSISRTEGYEQYF.

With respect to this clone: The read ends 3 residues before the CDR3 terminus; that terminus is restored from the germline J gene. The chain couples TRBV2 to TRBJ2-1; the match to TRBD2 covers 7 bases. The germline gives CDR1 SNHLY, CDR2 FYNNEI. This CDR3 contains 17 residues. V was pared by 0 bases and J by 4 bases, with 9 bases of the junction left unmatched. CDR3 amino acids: CASSEALLAEPYNEQFF. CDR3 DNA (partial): TGTGCCAGCAGTGAAGCGCTTCTAGCGGAGCCGTACAATGAG.

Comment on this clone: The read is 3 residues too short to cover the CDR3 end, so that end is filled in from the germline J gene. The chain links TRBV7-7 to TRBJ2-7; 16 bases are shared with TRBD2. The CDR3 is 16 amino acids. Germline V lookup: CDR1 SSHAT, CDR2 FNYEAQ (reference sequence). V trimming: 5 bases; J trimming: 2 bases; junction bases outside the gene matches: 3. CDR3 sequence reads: CASSAGLAGGAYEQYF. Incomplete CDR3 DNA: TGTGCCAGCAGCGCGGGACTAGCGGGGGGGGCCTACGAG.

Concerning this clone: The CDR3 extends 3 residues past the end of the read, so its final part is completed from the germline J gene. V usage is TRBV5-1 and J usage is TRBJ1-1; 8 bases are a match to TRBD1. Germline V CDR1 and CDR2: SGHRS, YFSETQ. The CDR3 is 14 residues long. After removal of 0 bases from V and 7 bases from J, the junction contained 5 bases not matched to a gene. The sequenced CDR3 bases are TGCGCCAGCAGCTTGGATGCAGGGGGCGGTGAA. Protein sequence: CASSLDAGGGE. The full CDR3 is CASSLDAGGGEAFF.

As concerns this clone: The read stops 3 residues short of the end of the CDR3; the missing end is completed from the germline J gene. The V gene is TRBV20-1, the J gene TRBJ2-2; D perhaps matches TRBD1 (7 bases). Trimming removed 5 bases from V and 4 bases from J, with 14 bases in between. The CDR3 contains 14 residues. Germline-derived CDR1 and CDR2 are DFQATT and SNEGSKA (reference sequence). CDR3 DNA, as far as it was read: TGCAGTGCTGGAGGGTCAGGGGGCACCGGGGAG. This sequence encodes CSAGGSGGTGE. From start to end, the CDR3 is CSAGGSGGTGELFF.

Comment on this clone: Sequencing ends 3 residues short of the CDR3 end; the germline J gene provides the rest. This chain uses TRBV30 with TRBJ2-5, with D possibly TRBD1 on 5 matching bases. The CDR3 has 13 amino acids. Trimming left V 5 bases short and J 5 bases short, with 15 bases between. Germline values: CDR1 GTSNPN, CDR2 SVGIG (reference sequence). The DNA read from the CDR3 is TGTGCCTGGGCGAGTCAGGGCCGGGAGACC. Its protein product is CAWASQGRET. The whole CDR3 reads CAWASQGRETQYF. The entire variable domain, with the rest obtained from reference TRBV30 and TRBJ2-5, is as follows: SQTIHQWPATLVQPVGSPLSLECTVEGTSNPNLYWYRQAAGRGLQLLFYSVGIGQISSEVPQNLSASRPQDRQFILSSKKLLLSDSGFYLCAWASQGRETQYFGPGTRLLVL.

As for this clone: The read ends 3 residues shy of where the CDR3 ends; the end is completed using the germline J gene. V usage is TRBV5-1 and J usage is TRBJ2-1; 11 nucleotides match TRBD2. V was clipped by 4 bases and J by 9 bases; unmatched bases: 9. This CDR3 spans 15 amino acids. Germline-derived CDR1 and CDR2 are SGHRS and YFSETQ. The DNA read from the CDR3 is TGCGCCAGCAGCCCCGGAGTAGCGGGAGGGGTTGAG. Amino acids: CASSPGVAGGVE. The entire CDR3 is CASSPGVAGGVEQFF.

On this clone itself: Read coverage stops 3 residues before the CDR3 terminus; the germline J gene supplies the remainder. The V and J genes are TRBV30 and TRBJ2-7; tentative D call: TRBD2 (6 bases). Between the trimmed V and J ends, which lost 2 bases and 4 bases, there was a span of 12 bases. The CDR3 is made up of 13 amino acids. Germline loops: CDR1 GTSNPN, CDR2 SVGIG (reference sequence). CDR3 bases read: TGTGCCTGGAGTCCGCCGGCGGGATACGAG. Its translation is CAWSPPAGYE. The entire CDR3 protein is CAWSPPAGYEQYF.

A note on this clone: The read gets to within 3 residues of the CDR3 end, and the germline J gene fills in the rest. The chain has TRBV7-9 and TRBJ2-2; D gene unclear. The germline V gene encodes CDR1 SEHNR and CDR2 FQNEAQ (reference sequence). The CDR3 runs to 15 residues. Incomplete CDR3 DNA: TGTGCCAGCAGCTTAGAGGGCTTACGTAATGAAAAG. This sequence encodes CASSLEGLRNEK. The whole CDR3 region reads CASSLEGLRNEKLFF.

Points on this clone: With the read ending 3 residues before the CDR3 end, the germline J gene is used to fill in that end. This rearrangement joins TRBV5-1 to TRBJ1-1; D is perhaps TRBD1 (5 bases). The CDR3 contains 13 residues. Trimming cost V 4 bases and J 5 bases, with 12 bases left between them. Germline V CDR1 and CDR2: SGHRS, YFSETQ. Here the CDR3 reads CASSVGQGTEAFF. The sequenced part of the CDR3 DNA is TGCGCCAGCAGCGTGGGGCAAGGGACTGAA.

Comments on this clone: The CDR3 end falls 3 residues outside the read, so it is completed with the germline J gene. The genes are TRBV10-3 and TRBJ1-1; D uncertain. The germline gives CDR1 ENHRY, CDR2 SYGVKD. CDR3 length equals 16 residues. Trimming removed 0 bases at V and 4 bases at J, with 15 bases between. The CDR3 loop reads CAISESIYSRGTEAFF. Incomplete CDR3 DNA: TGTGCCATCAGTGAGTCGATTTACAGCCGTGGCACTGAA.

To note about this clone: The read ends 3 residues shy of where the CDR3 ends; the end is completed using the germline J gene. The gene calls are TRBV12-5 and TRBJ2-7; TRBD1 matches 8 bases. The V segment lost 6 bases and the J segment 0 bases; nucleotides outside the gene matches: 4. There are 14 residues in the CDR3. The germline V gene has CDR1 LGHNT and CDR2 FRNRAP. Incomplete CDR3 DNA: TGTGCTAGTGGGTGGACAGGGTCCTCCTACGAG. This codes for CASGWTGSSYE. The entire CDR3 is CASGWTGSSYEQYF.